Below, one TCR beta chain is given with its context. Its antigen is unidentified. The V end was cut by 4 bases, the J end by 1 base, with 3 bases between. CDR3 length equals 11 residues. CDR1 is DFQATT and CDR2 is SNEGSKA in the germline V gene (reference sequence). This specimen belongs to a study of Ad26.COV2.S vaccination and SARS-CoV-2 variants. Study details: Ad26.COV2.S given intramuscularly, once or twice 56 days apart.

Study-wide results and limits: Substantial breadth in spike-specific CD8+ and CD4+ T cell responses was reportedly seen after vaccination.

Produced via immunoSEQ multiplex PCR; TCRdb's table is partial and in-frame only. Of 380,000 or so clones listed, approximately 83% are singletons. The sample's treatment: about 20 received Ad26.COV2.S at low or high dose, single or two shots; about 5 received placebo; per-sample allocation not given. Collection of samples fell on day 63 after the first vaccine or placebo injection. This sequence was found in a person between 18 and 59 years old who received the Ad26.COV2.S COVID-19 vaccine or a placebo. The specimen comprised peripheral blood, sampled in a trial of Ad26.COV2.S vaccine versus placebo. The gene calls are TRBV20-1 and TRBJ2-3; D uncertain. DNA for the CDR3: TGCAGTGCTATACGCACAGATACGCAGTATTTT. It codes for CSAIRTDTQYF.